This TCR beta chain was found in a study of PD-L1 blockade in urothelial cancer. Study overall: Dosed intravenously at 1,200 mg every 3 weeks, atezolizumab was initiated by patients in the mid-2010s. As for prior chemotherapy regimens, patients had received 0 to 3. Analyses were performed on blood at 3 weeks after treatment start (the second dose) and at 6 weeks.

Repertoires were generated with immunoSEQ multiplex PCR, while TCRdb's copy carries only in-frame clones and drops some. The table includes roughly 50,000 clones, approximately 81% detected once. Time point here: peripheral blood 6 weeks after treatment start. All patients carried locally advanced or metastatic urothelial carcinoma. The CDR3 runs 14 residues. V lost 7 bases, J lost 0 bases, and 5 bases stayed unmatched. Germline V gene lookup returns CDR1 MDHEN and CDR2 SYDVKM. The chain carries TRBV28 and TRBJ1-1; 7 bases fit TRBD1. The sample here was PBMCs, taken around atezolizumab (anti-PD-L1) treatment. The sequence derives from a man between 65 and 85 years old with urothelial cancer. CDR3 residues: CASKPTGLNTEAFF. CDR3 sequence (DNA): TGTGCCAGCAAACCGACAGGGTTGAACACTGAAGCTTTCTTT.